This entry is about one TCR beta chain. Trimming took 3 bases from V and 1 from J, leaving 7 bases between them. This CDR3 region has 13 residues. CDR1 SGDLS and CDR2 YYNGEE come from the germline V gene. Repertoires were generated with immunoSEQ multiplex PCR, while TCRdb's copy carries only in-frame clones and drops some. The profile covers about 40,000 clones, with 92% appearing a single time and 5% to 6% taken by the ten largest. This sample was taken from a study of T cell changes during pregnancy in multiple sclerosis. Specimen: CD8+ T cells from peripheral blood mononuclear cells, collected in the third trimester of pregnancy. The source is a female donor with multiple sclerosis, enrolled in a pregnancy study. The chain is built from TRBV9 and TRBJ1-1; tentative D call: TRBD1 (5 bases). For the CDR3, the DNA is TGTGCCAGCAGCGCAGGGTGGAACACTGAAGCTTTCTTT. Residues: CASSAGWNTEAFF. Based on the CDR3 plus reference TRBV9 and TRBJ1-1, the full variable domain is DSGVTQTPKHLITATGQRVTLRCSPRSGDLSVYWYQQSLDQGLQFLIQYYNGEERAKGNILERFSAQQFPDLHSELNLSSLELGDSALYFCASSAGWNTEAFFGQGTRLTVV.